These 23 T cell receptor beta chains originate from one sample sequenced in a study of blood T cells in healthy people across ages. Using a J-beta primer mix together with a sample-barcoded 5' primer, a second PCR was run for about 6 to 11 cycles. Via MiXCR, TCRdb re-called the 5' RACE reads, giving one row per CDR3 protein. The sample yields 1.8 million or so distinct CDR3 sequences, 30% to 40% seen once. What was sequenced was blood. These receptors were obtained from a human donor in good health.

The V and J genes are TRBV7-2 and TRBJ1-5, with D maybe TRBD1 (5 bases). With 4 bases removed from V and 7 bases from J, the gap between germline ends came to 14 bases. This CDR3 region has 14 residues. CDR1 and CDR2 (germline): SGHTA, FQGNSA. CDR3 region: CASSSDTSIQPQHF. The CDR3 DNA sequence: TGTGCCAGCAGCTCGGACACCAGCATACAGCCCCAGCATTTT.

Only a few counts were recorded for this clonotype. The chain carries TRBV29-1 and TRBJ2-5, with D maybe TRBD1 (6 bases). Germline CDR1 SQVTM, CDR2 ANQGSEA. This CDR3 is built from 12 residues. V was shortened by 8 bases and J by 1 base, with 11 bases between the two germline ends. CDR3 amino acids: CSLRGTQETQYF. The CDR3 nucleotides read TGCAGCCTGAGGGGGACCCAAGAGACCCAGTACTTC.

In its sample, this clonotype was seen a few times. V usage is TRBV6-5 and J usage is TRBJ2-7; the match to TRBD2 covers 10 bases. The length of the CDR3 is 14 residues. CDR1 is MNHEY, CDR2 SVGAGI, per germline. V lost 6 bases, J lost 0 bases, and 2 bases stayed unmatched. The CDR3 reads CASRSSGGSYEQYF. The DNA of the CDR3 is TGTGCCAGCAGGTCTAGCGGGGGCTCCTACGAGCAGTACTTC.

This clonotype was seen a few times. This rearrangement joins TRBV20-1 to TRBJ2-5; D gene uncertain. The J call may not be correct, given that the DNA end is closer to TRBJ2-7. There are 11 residues in the CDR3. Per the germline V gene, CDR1 is DFQATT and CDR2 is SNEGSKA (reference sequence). The DNA of the CDR3 is TGCAGTGCTTCCTCAGCCTACGAGCAGTACTTC. It encodes CSASSAYEQYF.

This clonotype occurred a few times. This rearrangement joins TRBV6-2 or TRBV6-3 to TRBJ2-1; 7 nucleotides align to TRBD1. Trimming cost V 6 bases and J 6 bases; bases outside gene matches: 11. The germline V gene has CDR1 MNHEY and CDR2 SVGEGT. This CDR3 has 15 amino acids. The CDR3 coding sequence is TGTGCCAGCAGACAGACAGGGTTTGTACTCAATGAGCAGTTCTTC. Its protein is CASRQTGFVLNEQFF.

In its sample, this clonotype was seen a few times. V and J are TRBV20-1 and TRBJ1-2, with 7 bases that match TRBD1. This CDR3 spans 13 amino acids. Per germline, CDR1 DFQATT and CDR2 SNEGSKA (reference sequence). The CDR3 DNA follows: TGCAGCGGAAAAGACAGGGCTTTCTATGGCTACACCTTC. It yields the protein CSGKDRAFYGYTF.

The chain couples TRBV2 to TRBJ2-1; D gene unclear. Deletions cut 7 bases from V and 4 bases from J, with 8 bases between. This CDR3 has 12 residues. Germline CDR1 reads SNHLY; CDR2 reads FYNNEI. The CDR3 DNA is TGTGCCAGCAAGGTGGGTTACAATGAGCAGTTCTTC. Its translation: CASKVGYNEQFF. Together with reference TRBV2 and TRBJ2-1, the CDR3 gives the full variable domain: EPEVTQTPSHQVTQMGQEVILRCVPISNHLYFYWYRQILGQKVEFLVSFYNNEISEKSEIFDDQFSVERPDGSNFTLKIRSTKLEDSAMYFCASKVGYNEQFFGPGTRLTVL.

This sequence joins TRBV10-3 and TRBJ1-2; possible D gene TRBD1, 5 bases. Germline CDR1 ENHRY, CDR2 SYGVKD. Trimming left V 11 bases short and J 2 bases short, with 21 bases between. The CDR3 is 15 amino acids. CDR3 protein: CAAGGEGRTNYGYTF. The CDR3 bases are TGTGCCGCGGGGGGGGAAGGAAGGACAAACTATGGCTACACCTTC.

This rearrangement joins TRBV18 to TRBJ1-1; no reliable D call. V was shortened by 2 bases and J by 5 bases, with 9 bases between the two germline ends. The germline CDR1 and CDR2 sequences are KGHSH and LQKENI. The CDR3 totals 13 residues. This CDR3 reads CASSPETRTEAFF. DNA of the CDR3: TGTGCCAGCTCACCAGAAACGCGGACTGAAGCTTTCTTT.

This clonotype was counted a few times. The rearrangement joins TRBV9 to TRBJ2-3, with D maybe TRBD1 (5 bases). The CDR3 is 16 residues long. Looked up from germline, CDR1 is SGDLS and CDR2 is YYNGEE. The germline V and J ends were trimmed by 0 bases and 0 bases, with 11 bases remaining between them. DNA for the CDR3: TGTGCCAGCAGCGTAGATTCAGGGCATAGCACAGATACGCAGTATTTT. The encoded protein is CASSVDSGHSTDTQYF.

The chain carries TRBV11-2 and TRBJ1-1; 8 bases map to TRBD1. In germline, CDR1 is SGHAT, CDR2 FQNNGV. The CDR3 is 15 amino acids. After removal of 0 bases from V and 4 bases from J, the junction contained 4 bases not matched to a gene. In DNA, the CDR3 is TGTGCCAGCAGCTTAGAGGGGACAGGAAGCACTGAAGCTTTCTTT. Translation gives CASSLEGTGSTEAFF.

Here the CDR3 DNA reads TGTGCCAGCAGCCCTTTCGACAGGCCGACTAAAGAGACCCAGTACTTC. Protein sequence: CASSPFDRPTKETQYF. The chain couples TRBV11-1 to TRBJ2-5; maybe TRBD1 (6 bases). This CDR3 comprises 16 residues. Looked up from germline, CDR1 is SGHAT and CDR2 is FQDESV (reference sequence). Trimming cost V 5 bases and J 3 bases, with 19 bases left between them.

A word on this clonotype: Its ends do not fully match the called genes, so a read error is possible. This chain links TRBV5-1 with TRBJ1-6, with D perhaps matching TRBD1 (6 bases). The CDR3 extends over 12 amino acids. The germline V gene encodes CDR1 SGHRS and CDR2 YFSETQ. The chain's CDR3 is CAISLQGQDLHF. The CDR3, as DNA: TGCGCCATCAGCTTACAGGGTCAGGACCTCCACTTT.

This chain joins TRBV5-1 and TRBJ1-4; the D gene is possibly TRBD1 (6 bases). Deletions cut 1 base from V and 0 bases from J, with 16 bases between. Looked up from germline, CDR1 is SGHRS and CDR2 is YFSETQ. The CDR3 spans 18 residues. The CDR3 DNA reads TGCGCCAGCAGCTTGTATCCCCCGCAGGGGCCAACTAATGAAAAACTGTTTTTT. This gives the protein CASSLYPPQGPTNEKLFF. Supplemented by reference TRBV5-1 and TRBJ1-4, the full variable domain reads KAGVTQTPRYLIKTRGQQVTLSCSPISGHRSVSWYQQTPGQGLQFLFEYFSETQRNKGNFPGRFSGRQFSNSRSEMNVSTLELGDSALYLCASSLYPPQGPTNEKLFFGSGTQLSVL.

Points on this clonotype: The junction and the germline gene differ at one end; a read error may be behind it. This chain joins TRBV7-2 and TRBJ2-4; no reliable D call. Gene TRBJ2-5 matches the end of the DNA better, so the J call may be wrong. Germline V gives CDR1 SGHTA, CDR2 FQGNSA. This CDR3 contains 11 residues. The chain's CDR3 is CVSTPAETQYF. In DNA, the CDR3 is TGTGTCAGCACCCCCGCGGAGACCCAGTACTTC.

A few counts support this clonotype. The chain employs TRBV30 and TRBJ2-7; 9 bases line up with TRBD1. V dropped 3 bases and J dropped 1; count of bases not matched to a gene: 4. The germline CDR1 and CDR2 sequences are GTSNPN and SVGIG (reference sequence). The CDR3 loop spans 14 amino acids. CDR3 region: CAWSMGQGSYEQYF. The CDR3 DNA follows: TGTGCCTGGAGCATGGGACAGGGATCCTACGAGCAGTACTTC.

A word on this clonotype: Compared with germline, one end of the junction differs, possibly owing to a read error. The chain couples TRBV10-2 to TRBJ2-5; either TRBD1 or TRBD2 may fit D (5 bases each). The CDR3 length is 12 residues. CDR1 is WSHSY and CDR2 is SAAADI in the germline V gene. The CDR3 spells CASSESHGTQDF. CDR3 nucleotides: TGCGCCAGCAGTGAGTCTCATGGGACCCAGGACTTC.

The rearrangement uses TRBV12-3 or TRBV12-4 and TRBJ1-2, with D hard to call. V gave up 4 bases and J gave up 9 bases, with 24 bases separating them. The CDR3 contains 16 residues. CDR3 sequence (DNA): TGTGCCAGCAGTTCGGAACGTTGGGAATTCGCCTGGAGCTACACCTTC. Protein product: CASSSERWEFAWSYTF.

This chain links TRBV15 with TRBJ1-2; tentatively, D is TRBD1 (6 bases). This CDR3 has 14 residues. Trimming removed 0 bases at V and 3 bases at J, with 8 bases between. CDR1 LNHNV and CDR2 YYDKDF come from the germline V gene (reference sequence). The CDR3 is CATSREAGDYGYTF. The CDR3 DNA follows: TGTGCCACCAGCAGAGAGGCAGGGGACTATGGCTACACCTTC.

This chain connects TRBV29-1 to TRBJ2-3; D unclear. Trimming shortened V by 8 bases and J by 2 bases, and 14 bases separated the two germline ends. The CDR3 extends over 13 amino acids. Germline V gene lookup returns CDR1 SQVTM and CDR2 ANQGSEA. The CDR3 DNA follows: TGCAGCATGGCACCTACACACACAGATACGCAGTATTTT. Translating it yields CSMAPTHTDTQYF.

The chain links TRBV14 to TRBJ2-4; TRBD2 is a possible D gene (6 bases). Deletions cut 3 bases from V and 5 bases from J, with 8 bases between. Per germline, CDR1 SGHDN and CDR2 FVKESK. The CDR3 covers 13 residues. Here the CDR3 DNA reads TGTGCCAGCAGCCAGGACTACGAAAACATTCAGTACTTC. Protein sequence: CASSQDYENIQYF.

A remark on this clonotype: A much larger clone lies a single base off, so this may be a read error. In nucleotides, the CDR3 is TGCAGTGCTGACAGGGGGCTGGACACTGAAGCTTTCTTT. Its translation: CSADRGLDTEAFF. The chain combines TRBV20-1 with TRBJ1-1, with 10 bases identical to TRBD1. This CDR3 contains 13 residues. Per germline, CDR1 DFQATT and CDR2 SNEGSKA (reference sequence). V lost 5 bases, J lost 3 bases, and 3 bases stayed unmatched.

This clonotype was counted only a few times. This sequence joins TRBV4-3 and TRBJ2-5, with 7 bases identical to TRBD1. The CDR3 loop spans 16 amino acids. CDR1 is LGHNA and CDR2 is YSLEER in the germline V gene. J gave up 0 bases and V 4 bases, and 8 bases lay outside the gene matches. The CDR3, as DNA: TGCGCCAGCAGCCGAAGCCCGACAGGGTACCAAGAGACCCAGTACTTC. This codes for CASSRSPTGYQETQYF.